This T cell receptor (beta chain) was identified during a study of response to subunit inactivated influenza vaccine. TCRdb re-called the RT-PCR reads with MiXCR, one entry per CDR3 protein. This table holds about half a million distinct CDR3 sequences, approximately 11% found once. The ends were cut back, 5 bases at V and 5 bases at J, with 12 bases in the middle. The germline V gene has CDR1 SGHTA and CDR2 FQGNSA. The CDR3 length is 13 residues. Study-wide results and limits: That few new T cells are recruited by each seasonal influenza vaccination was the authors' suggestion.

Worth noting for this clonotype: Its antigen is not known.

The specimen comprised PBMCs from blood, sampled 45 days after vaccination. This clonotype was obtained from a man between 45 and 60 years old who received an inactivated influenza vaccine. This chain joins TRBV7-2 and TRBJ2-5; a possible D gene is TRBD1 (6 bases). The CDR3 DNA follows: TGTGCCAGCAGCAGGGGGTCGGGGGAGACCCAGTACTTC. This encodes CASSRGSGETQYF.